The sequence of this TCR beta chain was determined in a study of regulatory and conventional T cells in RAG deficiency. Findings and limits, study-wide: Omenn patients showed >85% Treg-Tconv overlap and shorter CDR3 lengths.

Germline CDR1 LNHDA, CDR2 SQIVND (reference sequence). V gave up 8 bases and J gave up 7 bases; unmatched junction bases: 11. This CDR3 spans 14 amino acids. Only in-frame clones appear in the TCRdb table, and some are missing; sequencing was by immunoSEQ multiplex PCR. The data hold around 37,000 clones, with approximately 91% observed a single time. This clone was recorded a few times. The antigen remains undetermined. The sample was also linked to a second study, of regulatory T cells. That source reports: The PCR used 52 TRBV and 13 TRBJ primers.

The origin of this receptor is a human donor in good health. The chain couples TRBV19 to TRBJ2-7, with TRBD1 matching 10 bases. The material sequenced was CD8+ T cells sorted from blood. The CDR3 bases are TGTGCCAGTTCCCCCGGGACAGGGGTAATTGAGCAGTACTTC. This encodes CASSPGTGVIEQYF.